The 21 T cell receptor beta chains below come from one sample, sequenced in a study of shared clonotypes between healthy human individuals (dated by TCRdb to 2019 to 2021). CD8 naive samples were CD45RO-negative cells positively selected for CCR7, giving a CD45RA+CCR7+ population that excluded TemRA cells. The receptor library was made with the immunoSEQ multiplex PCR assay. TCRdb re-hosts the immuneACCESS table, in-frame sequences only. Its copies lack some clones; in the studies checked, an unresolved V gene accounts for under half of them, and the cause for the rest is not known. The sample table records around 600,000 clones; approximately 96% of these occur just once. Jointly, the top ten make up over 0.1% of the sample. Sequencing was done on a sample of naive CD8+ T cells sorted from blood. The sample's cell subset or site label is to be understood as: CD45RA+CCR7+. The receptors were sampled from a young woman in good health.

This chain uses TRBV4-1 with TRBJ2-1, with no clear D. V lost 4 bases and J lost 0, with 19 bases in between. CDR3 length: 18 amino acids. Germline CDR1 is MGHRA and CDR2 is YSYEKL. The CDR3 nucleotides are TGCGCCAGCAGCCGAAGAACTGGGGTGAGCAACTCCTACAATGAGCAGTTCTTC. It codes for CASSRRTGVSNSYNEQFF.

J is TRBJ2-7 and V is TRBV27; a possible D gene is TRBD2 (5 bases). Trimming left V 5 bases short and J 2 bases short, with 13 bases between. This CDR3 region has 14 residues. Germline CDR1 MNHEY, CDR2 SMNVEV (reference sequence). The CDR3 is CASSPGVRTYEQYF. The CDR3 region has the DNA TGTGCCAGCAGTCCCGGGGTGAGAACCTACGAGCAGTACTTC.

The chain couples TRBV4-1 to TRBJ2-7, with 8 bases identical to TRBD2. CDR3 size: 15 residues. Germline lookup yields CDR1 MGHRA and CDR2 YSYEKL. The V segment lost 8 bases and the J segment 5 bases; nucleotides outside the gene matches: 14. CDR3 DNA: TGCGCCAGCGGCCGCGGGCTAGCGGGTGAAGACGAGCAGTACTTC. As protein: CASGRGLAGEDEQYF.

The chain employs TRBV28 and TRBJ2-7; possibly TRBD2 for D (7 bases). From germline, CDR1 is MDHEN and CDR2 SYDVKM. The V and J ends lost 4 bases and 5 bases respectively, with 12 bases between them. This CDR3 has 13 amino acids. DNA for the CDR3: TGTGCCAGCAGTTCCTGGGGGGGCGACGAGCAGTACTTC. It yields the protein CASSSWGGDEQYF.

Remarks on this clone: The sample carries other DNA sequences with the same CDR3. The V call is TRBV6-5, the J call TRBJ1-1; D is perhaps TRBD1 (6 bases). CDR1 and CDR2 (germline): MNHEY, SVGAGI. The CDR3 sequence is 14 residues long. V lost 2 bases and J lost 4, with 11 bases in between. CDR3 nucleotide sequence: TGTGCCAGCAGTTACGGGGGCGCGGGCACTGAAGCTTTCTTT. Amino acids: CASSYGGAGTEAFF.

The J gene is TRBJ2-7, the V gene TRBV9; TRBD2 matches at 7 bases. V trimming: 0 bases; J trimming: 3 bases; junction bases outside the gene matches: 3. Germline CDR1 and CDR2: SGDLS and YYNGEE. The CDR3 consists of 14 residues. CDR3 sequence reads: CASSVGGSNYEQYF. The CDR3 DNA sequence: TGTGCCAGCAGCGTAGGCGGGAGTAACTACGAGCAGTACTTC.

As for this clone: The junction differs from germline at one of its ends, possibly a read error. This chain joins TRBV27 and TRBJ2-7; the D gene is possibly TRBD2 (5 bases). The CDR3 runs to 13 residues. The V gene's germline CDR1 is MNHEY and CDR2 SMNVEV (reference sequence). The CDR3 spells CASRGRSSHEQYF. CDR3 DNA: TGTGCCAGTCGCGGGCGATCCTCCCACGAGCAGTACTTC.

The J gene is TRBJ2-7, the V gene TRBV5-1; 10 bases agree with TRBD2. Looked up from germline, CDR1 is SGHRS and CDR2 is YFSETQ. The V segment lost 4 bases and the J segment 3 bases; nucleotides outside the gene matches: 7. The CDR3 runs 15 residues. CDR3 protein: CASSQGLAGVYEQYF. DNA of the CDR3: TGCGCCAGCAGCCAGGGGCTAGCGGGAGTCTACGAGCAGTACTTC.

This chain uses TRBV5-4 with TRBJ2-7; 10 nucleotides align to TRBD2. J was trimmed by 2 bases and V by 7 bases; bases with no gene match: 15. The CDR3 has 17 residues. CDR1 SGHNT and CDR2 YYREEE come from the germline V gene (reference sequence). CDR3 nucleotide sequence: TGTGCCAGCTCCATTGTCGCCGGGACTAGCGACCCCTACGAGCAGTACTTC. This sequence encodes CASSIVAGTSDPYEQYF.

The chain couples TRBV7-9 to TRBJ2-1, with 14 bases that match TRBD2. The ends lost 4 bases at V and 9 bases at J; junction bases unmatched: 5. This CDR3 is 15 amino acids long. Germline lookup yields CDR1 SEHNR and CDR2 FQNEAQ (reference sequence). The CDR3 loop reads CASSSGTSGRIEQFF. DNA for the CDR3: TGTGCCAGCAGCTCCGGGACTAGCGGGAGAATTGAGCAGTTCTTC.

On this clone itself: At the DNA level, this CDR3 is encoded by other sequences in the same sample as well. The chain is built from TRBV19 and TRBJ2-1, with 9 bases that match TRBD2. Losses at the gene ends were 3 bases for V and 2 bases for J; bases not matched to a gene: 2. CDR1 and CDR2 (germline): LNHDA, SQIVND (reference sequence). This CDR3 spans 15 amino acids. CDR3: CASSMLAGTYNEQFF. The CDR3 DNA reads TGTGCCAGTAGTATGCTAGCGGGAACCTACAATGAGCAGTTCTTC.

The V gene is TRBV6-4, the J gene TRBJ1-2; tentatively, D is TRBD1 (6 bases). The ends were cut back, 2 bases at V and 8 bases at J, with 15 bases in the middle. This CDR3 is 14 amino acids long. Per the germline V gene, CDR1 is MRHNA and CDR2 is SNTAGT. CDR3 in DNA: TGTGCCAGCAGTGACGTTGGGGGCATAGGAGGCTACACCTTC. This translates into CASSDVGGIGGYTF.

The chain employs TRBV2 and TRBJ2-7; 8 positions agree with TRBD1. J lost 3 bases, V lost 7 bases, and 5 bases had no gene match. The length of the CDR3 is 13 residues. Germline V CDR1 and CDR2: SNHLY, FYNNEI. The CDR3 DNA sequence: TGTGCCAGCATGAGAGGACAGGGCTACGAGCAGTACTTC. This codes for CASMRGQGYEQYF.

The chain couples TRBV21-1 to TRBJ2-7; TRBD2 reflects the table's D call only, with no check against the DNA. TRBV21-1 is a pseudogene segment. The CDR3 is 16 amino acids. CDR3 bases: TGTGCCAGCAGTCATGCGTGGGGGAGGGCCAGATACGAGCAGTACTTC. It yields the protein CASSHAWGRARYEQYF.

The chain carries TRBV19 and TRBJ1-5; D is unresolved. V was trimmed by 0 bases and J by 0 bases, leaving 12 bases between them. Germline V gives CDR1 LNHDA, CDR2 SQIVND (reference sequence). The CDR3 has 17 amino acids. The CDR3 nucleotides are TGTGCCAGTAGTATAGAACTGGAGGTACTTAGCAATCAGCCCCAGCATTTT. Translation: CASSIELEVLSNQPQHF.

This clone came up a few times. CDR3 loop: CASSELRFGRAKEPQHF. The CDR3 DNA sequence: TGTGCCAGCAGTGAACTTAGATTCGGCAGGGCGAAGGAGCCCCAGCATTTT. This chain uses TRBV6-1 with TRBJ1-5; a possible D gene is TRBD1 (5 bases). Trimming cost V 2 bases and J 8 bases, with 22 bases left between them. This CDR3 is 17 amino acids long. Germline values: CDR1 MNHNS, CDR2 SASEGT.

The V and J genes are TRBV7-8 and TRBJ2-7; no reliable D call. The germline gives CDR1 SGHVS, CDR2 FQNEAQ. This CDR3 comprises 13 residues. V gave up 5 bases and J gave up 3 bases, with 11 bases separating them. This CDR3 is CASSPRLFYEQYF. In DNA form, the CDR3 reads TGTGCCAGCAGCCCTCGACTCTTCTACGAGCAGTACTTC. The whole variable domain, filled in from reference TRBV7-8 and TRBJ2-7, reads GAGVSQSPRYKVAKRGQDVALRCDPISGHVSLFWYQQALGQGPEFLTYFQNEAQLDKSGLPSDRFFAERPEGSVSTLKIQRTQQEDSAVYLCASSPRLFYEQYFGPGTRLTVT.

On this clone itself: One end of the junction is discordant with germline, which a read error may explain. Additional DNA sequences in this sample encode the identical CDR3. CDR3 loop: CASRAWDGSMSGNTIYF. The CDR3 DNA sequence: TGTGCCAGCAGGGCTTGGGACGGTTCAATGTCTGGAAATACCATATATTTT. The gene calls are TRBV7-9 and TRBJ1-3; tentative D call: TRBD1 (5 bases). The CDR3 totals 17 residues. Germline V gene lookup returns CDR1 SEHNR and CDR2 FQNEAQ (reference sequence). Based on the CDR3 plus reference TRBV7-9 and TRBJ1-3, the full variable domain is DTGVSQNPRHKITKRGQNVTFRCDPISEHNRLYWYRQTLGQGPEFLTYFQNEAQLEKSRLLSDRFSAERPKGSFSTLEIQRTEQGDSAMYLCASRAWDGSMSGNTIYFGEGSWLTVV.

About this clone itself: This sample includes further DNA sequences coding for the same CDR3. The V gene is TRBV28, the J gene TRBJ1-1; D gene ambiguous. CDR1 MDHEN and CDR2 SYDVKM come from the germline V gene. The germline V and J ends were trimmed by 5 bases and 0 bases, with 10 bases remaining between them. This CDR3 contains 14 residues. The CDR3 DNA reads as TGTGCCAGCAGTCTAGGGCGTTTGAACACTGAAGCTTTCTTT. As protein: CASSLGRLNTEAFF.

V and J are TRBV19 and TRBJ1-1; no reliable D call. The ends were cut back, 0 bases at V and 7 bases at J, with 6 bases in the middle. The CDR3 totals 12 residues. Looked up from germline, CDR1 is LNHDA and CDR2 is SQIVND (reference sequence). CDR3 amino acids: CASSIDVGEAFF. CDR3 sequence (DNA): TGTGCCAGTAGTATAGACGTCGGTGAAGCTTTCTTT.

The chain joins TRBV7-2 to TRBJ1-1, with D tentatively TRBD1 (5 bases). This CDR3 has 14 residues. V shed 2 bases and J shed 4 bases, with 11 bases lying between them. CDR1 is SGHTA, CDR2 FQGNSA, per germline. The CDR3 spells CASSLRRGSTEAFF. CDR3 nucleotide sequence: TGTGCCAGCAGCTTACGTAGGGGAAGCACTGAAGCTTTCTTT.